This T cell receptor (beta chain) appears in the sequencing data of a study of blood T cell repertoires in COVID-19. Whole-study context: COVID-19 samples collected from the United States, Italy and Spain covered acute and convalescent phases. The cDNA or gDNA used as material had been derived from T cells, B-cell-depleted T cells, or PBMCs.

In the original processing: Amplifying reference gene primers gave estimates of nucleated cell counts. TCRdb keeps only in-frame clones here, not all; method: immunoSEQ multiplex PCR. The V and J calls and clone size come from that table; D and trimming were worked out from the DNA. The sample includes about 84,000 clones, approximately 80% seen only once; the top ten take roughly 7.3%. Looked up from germline, CDR1 is SGDLS and CDR2 is YYNGEE. The germline V and J ends were trimmed by 7 bases and 5 bases, with 15 bases remaining between them. CDR3 length: 13 residues. This TCR came from a man aged 65-85 years with acute or convalescent COVID-19. This chain connects TRBV9 to TRBJ1-1; a possible D gene is TRBD1 (5 bases). The sequencing input was peripheral blood. CDR3 protein: CASVGNPGTEAFF. The DNA of the CDR3 is TGTGCCAGCGTAGGAAACCCAGGGACTGAAGCTTTCTTT.